This T cell receptor beta chain was retrieved from a study of blood T cells in healthy people across ages. Findings and caveats of the study: Donor CMV status was unknown, possibly confounding expanded clonotype changes.

Germline V gives CDR1 SQVTM, CDR2 ANQGSEA. This CDR3 has 13 residues. Trimming left V 6 bases short and J 8 bases short, with 14 bases between. The authors isolated at least 7 million PBMCs per sample. Together with a sample-barcoded 5' primer, a J-beta primer mix was included in a second PCR lasting 7 to 11 cycles. A tag from a template-switch adaptor with 12 random nucleotides marked each cDNA molecule. TCRdb ran MiXCR on the 5' RACE reads and lists one entry per CDR3 protein. This table has roughly 1.9 million distinct CDR3 sequences, 35% to 50% appearing once. Turning to this clonotype: Its antigen is currently unknown.

The V and J genes are TRBV29-1 and TRBJ1-6; D is perhaps TRBD1 (6 bases). The origin of this receptor is a human donor in good health. Material for sequencing was blood. The DNA of the CDR3 is TGCAGCGTAGGACAGTCTTACGATTCACCCCTCCACTTT. Protein product: CSVGQSYDSPLHF.